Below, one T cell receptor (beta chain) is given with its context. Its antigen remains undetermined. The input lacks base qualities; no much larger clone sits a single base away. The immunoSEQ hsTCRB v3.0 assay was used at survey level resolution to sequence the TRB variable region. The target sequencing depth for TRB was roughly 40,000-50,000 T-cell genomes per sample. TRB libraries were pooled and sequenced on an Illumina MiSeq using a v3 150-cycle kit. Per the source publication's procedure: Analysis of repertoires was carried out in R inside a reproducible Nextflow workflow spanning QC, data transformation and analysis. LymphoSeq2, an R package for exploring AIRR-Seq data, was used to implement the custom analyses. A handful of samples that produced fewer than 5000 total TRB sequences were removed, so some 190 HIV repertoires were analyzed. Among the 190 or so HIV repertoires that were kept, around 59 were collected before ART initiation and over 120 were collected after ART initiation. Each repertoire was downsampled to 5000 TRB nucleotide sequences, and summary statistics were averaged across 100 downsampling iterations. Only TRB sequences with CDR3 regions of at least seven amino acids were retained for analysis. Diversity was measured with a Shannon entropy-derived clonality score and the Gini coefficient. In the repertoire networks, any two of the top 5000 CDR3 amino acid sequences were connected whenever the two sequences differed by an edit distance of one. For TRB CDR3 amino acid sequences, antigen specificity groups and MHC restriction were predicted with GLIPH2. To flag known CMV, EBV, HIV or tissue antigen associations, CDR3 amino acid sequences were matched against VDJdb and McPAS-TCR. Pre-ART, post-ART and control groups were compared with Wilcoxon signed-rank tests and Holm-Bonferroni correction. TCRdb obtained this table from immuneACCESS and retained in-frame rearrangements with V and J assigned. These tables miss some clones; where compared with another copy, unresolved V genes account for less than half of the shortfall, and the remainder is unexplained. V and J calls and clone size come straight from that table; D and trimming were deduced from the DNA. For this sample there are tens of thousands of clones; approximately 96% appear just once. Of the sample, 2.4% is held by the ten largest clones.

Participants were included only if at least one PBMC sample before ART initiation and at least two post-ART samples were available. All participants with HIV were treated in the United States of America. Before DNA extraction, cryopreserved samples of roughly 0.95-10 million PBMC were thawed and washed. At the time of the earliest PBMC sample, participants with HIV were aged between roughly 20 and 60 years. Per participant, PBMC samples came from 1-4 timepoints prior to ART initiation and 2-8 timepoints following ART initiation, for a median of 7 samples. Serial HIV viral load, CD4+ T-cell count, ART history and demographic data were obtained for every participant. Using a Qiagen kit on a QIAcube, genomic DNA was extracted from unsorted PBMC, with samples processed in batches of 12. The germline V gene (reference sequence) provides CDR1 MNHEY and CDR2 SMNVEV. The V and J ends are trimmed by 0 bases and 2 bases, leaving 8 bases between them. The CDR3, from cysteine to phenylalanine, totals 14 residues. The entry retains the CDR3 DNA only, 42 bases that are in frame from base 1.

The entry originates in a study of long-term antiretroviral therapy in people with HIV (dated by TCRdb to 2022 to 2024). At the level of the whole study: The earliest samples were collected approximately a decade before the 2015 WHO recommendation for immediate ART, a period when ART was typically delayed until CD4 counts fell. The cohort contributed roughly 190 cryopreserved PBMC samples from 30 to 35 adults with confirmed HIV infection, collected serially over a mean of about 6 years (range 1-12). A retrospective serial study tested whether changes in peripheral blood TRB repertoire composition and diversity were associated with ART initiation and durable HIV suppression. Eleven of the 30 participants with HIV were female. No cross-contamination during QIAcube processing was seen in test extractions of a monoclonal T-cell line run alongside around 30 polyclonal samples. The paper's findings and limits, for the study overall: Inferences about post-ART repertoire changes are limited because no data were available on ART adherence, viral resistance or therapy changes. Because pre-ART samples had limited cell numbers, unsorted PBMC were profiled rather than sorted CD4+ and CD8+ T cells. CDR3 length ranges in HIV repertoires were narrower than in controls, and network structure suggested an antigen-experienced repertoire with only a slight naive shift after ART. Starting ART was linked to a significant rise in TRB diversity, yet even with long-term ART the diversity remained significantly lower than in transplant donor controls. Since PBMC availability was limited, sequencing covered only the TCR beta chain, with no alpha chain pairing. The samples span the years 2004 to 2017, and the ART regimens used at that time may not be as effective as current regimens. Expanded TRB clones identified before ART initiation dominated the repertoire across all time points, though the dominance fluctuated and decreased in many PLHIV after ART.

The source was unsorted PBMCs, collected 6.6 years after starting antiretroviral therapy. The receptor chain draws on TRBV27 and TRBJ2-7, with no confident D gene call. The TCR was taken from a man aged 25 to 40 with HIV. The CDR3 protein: CASSLSLSPYEQYF. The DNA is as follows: TGTGCCAGCAGTTTATCGCTCAGTCCCTACGAGCAGTACTTC.